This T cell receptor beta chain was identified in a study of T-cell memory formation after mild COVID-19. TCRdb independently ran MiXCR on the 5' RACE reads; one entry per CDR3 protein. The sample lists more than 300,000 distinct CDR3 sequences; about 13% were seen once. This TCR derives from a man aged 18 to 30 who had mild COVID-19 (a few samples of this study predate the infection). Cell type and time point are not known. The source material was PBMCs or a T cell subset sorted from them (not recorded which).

CDR3 sequence reads: CATSILAAGGDEQFF. In DNA, the CDR3 is TGTGCCACCAGTATTCTAGCGGCGGGTGGGGATGAGCAGTTCTTC. This chain links TRBV24-1 with TRBJ2-1; the match to TRBD2 covers 7 bases. Trimming at V came to 6 bases and at J to 8 bases, leaving 12 bases not matched to a gene. This CDR3 comprises 15 residues. Germline V gene lookup returns CDR1 KGHDR and CDR2 SFDVKD.